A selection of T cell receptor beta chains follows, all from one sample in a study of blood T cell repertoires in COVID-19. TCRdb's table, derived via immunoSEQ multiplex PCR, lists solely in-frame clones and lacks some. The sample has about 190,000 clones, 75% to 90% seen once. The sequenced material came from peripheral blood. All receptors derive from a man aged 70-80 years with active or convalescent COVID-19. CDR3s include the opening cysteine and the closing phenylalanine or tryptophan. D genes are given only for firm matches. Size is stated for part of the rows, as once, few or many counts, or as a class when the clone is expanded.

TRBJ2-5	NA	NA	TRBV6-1	CASSDQQGYQETQYF	TGTGCCAGCAGTGACCAGCAGGGCTACCAAGAGACCCAGTACTTC
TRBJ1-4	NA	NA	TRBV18	CASSPTGSDEKLFF	TGTGCCAGCTCACCGACGGGGTCTGATGAAAAACTGTTTTTT
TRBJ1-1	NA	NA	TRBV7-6	CASSPLGRNTEAFF	TGTGCCAGCAGCCCGCTGGGCAGGAACACTGAAGCTTTCTTT
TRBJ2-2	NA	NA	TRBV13	CASSPPPRTGELFF	TGTGCCAGCAGCCCCCCCCCGAGGACCGGGGAGCTGTTTTTT
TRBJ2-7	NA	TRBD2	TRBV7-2	CASSSNGRAWYEQYF	TGTGCCAGCAGTTCGAATGGGAGGGCCTGGTACGAGCAGTACTTC
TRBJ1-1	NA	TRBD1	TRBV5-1	CASSLAGQEAFF	TGCGCCAGCAGCTTGGCGGGACAGGAAGCTTTCTTT
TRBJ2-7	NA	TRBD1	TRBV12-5	CASGLDRDGF	TGTGCTAGTGGATTAGACAGGGACGGATTC
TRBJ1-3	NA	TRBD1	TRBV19	CASSKPDRVGNTIYF	TGTGCCAGTAGTAAACCGGACAGGGTCGGAAACACCATATATTTT
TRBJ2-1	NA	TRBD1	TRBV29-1	CSVERVGQGNEQFF	TGCAGCGTTGAAAGAGTCGGACAGGGGAATGAGCAGTTCTTC
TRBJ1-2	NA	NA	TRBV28	CASSDGTGLLSYTF	TGTGCCAGCAGTGACGGGACTGGACTTTTGAGCTACACCTTC
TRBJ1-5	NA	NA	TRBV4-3	CASSQKGGADQPQHF	TGCGCCAGCAGCCAAAAAGGGGGGGCTGATCAGCCCCAGCATTTT
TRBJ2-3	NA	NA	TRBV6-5	CASSGGALTVDTQYF	TGTGCCAGCAGCGGCGGGGCCTTAACGGTAGATACGCAGTATTTT
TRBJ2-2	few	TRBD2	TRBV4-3	CASSQGGGINTGELFF	TGCGCCAGCAGCCAGGGCGGGGGGATTAACACCGGGGAGCTGTTTTTT
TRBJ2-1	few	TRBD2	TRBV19	CASSNEGLAGTEQFF	TGTGCCAGTAGCAACGAAGGACTAGCGGGGACTGAGCAGTTCTTC
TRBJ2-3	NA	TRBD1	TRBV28	CASNRQGRLTDTQYF	TGTGCCAGCAATCGACAGGGTCGACTCACAGATACGCAGTATTTT
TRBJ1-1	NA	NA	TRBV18	CASSPAQVNTEAFF	TGTGCCAGCTCGCCAGCACAGGTGAACACTGAAGCTTTCTTT
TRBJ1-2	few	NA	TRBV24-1	CATEGDYGYTF	TGTGCCACCGAGGGAGACTATGGCTACACCTTC
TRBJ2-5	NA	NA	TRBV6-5	CASSYGQGRETQYF	TGTGCCAGCAGTTACGGGCAGGGGCGAGAGACCCAGTACTTC